This TCR beta chain was sequenced during a study of cytomegalovirus exposure and HLA in healthy donors. Study findings and constraints: DRB1 had the most TCR associations and HLA-C the fewest, a later analysis found, with rates varying by HLA locus.

CDR3 length: 17 amino acids. Per the germline V gene, CDR1 is MGHRA and CDR2 is YSYEKL. V was cut by 4 bases and J by 0 bases, with 17 bases left in between. Researchers ran the PCR with 60 Vbeta and 13 Jbeta primers. Using immunoSEQ multiplex PCR, the repertoire was profiled, and TCRdb retains in-frame clones only, with some absent. Among around 170,000 clones listed, approximately 81% were seen once. A note on this clone: Its antigen is not known.

Material: PBMCs. V and J are TRBV4-1 and TRBJ2-3; D ambiguous. The receptor was isolated from a boy younger than 10 in good health and CMV-seronegative. This CDR3 is CASSRYPRYASTDTQYF. CDR3 DNA: TGCGCCAGCAGCCGATACCCGCGGTACGCTAGCACAGATACGCAGTATTTT.